This is a list of T cell receptor beta chains from one sample in a study of T cells expressing NK-cell markers. With the 5' RACE reads reprocessed, TCRdb shows one record per CDR3 protein and no DNA. The sample is made up of about 170,000 distinct CDR3 sequences, and the top ten hold 20% to 25% of it. Sequencing was carried out using blood T cells: a sorted CD56 or NKG2C T cell subset, CD4+ or CD8+ T cells, or bulk PBMC T cells (not recorded which). These receptors were obtained from a man aged 18-69 years in good health. Each CDR3 is given with its conserved first and last residue. Fields, in order: clone size, V gene, J gene, CDR3 protein. The size field is filled for only some rows; it gives once, few, many or a size class.

>-|TRBV3-1|TRBJ1-2
CASSPGARAYGYTF
>-|TRBV4-1|TRBJ1-5
CASSQGQGVRPQHF
>-|TRBV4-2|TRBJ2-7
CASSPGGPGSYSYEQYF
>-|TRBV27|TRBJ1-4
CASSLSYPNEKLFF
>-|TRBV7-9|TRBJ2-3
CASSFPSGGPDTQYF
>-|TRBV24-1|TRBJ1-5
CATSVTGNQPQHF
>-|TRBV19|TRBJ2-7
CASSIGMTGEYEQYF
>-|TRBV7-9|TRBJ2-3
CASSLAGDFGRDTQYF
>-|TRBV7-3|TRBJ2-1
CASSWLLSSYNEQFF
>-|TRBV13|TRBJ2-7
CASSLHGPGVYEQYF
>-|TRBV27|TRBJ1-5
CASSLQGNQPQHF
>-|TRBV28|TRBJ1-4
CASSYPMTDSNEKLFF
>-|TRBV6-5|TRBJ2-2
CASSYSVLAPSANTGELFF
>-|TRBV10-3|TRBJ2-1
CAISESISGVEQFF
>-|TRBV2|TRBJ1-2
CAPNRASDGGYTF
>-|TRBV5-6|TRBJ2-7
CASSLDMDVWEQYF
>-|TRBV7-9|TRBJ2-5
CASNRKKGQKEETQYF
>-|TRBV6-5|TRBJ2-7
CASSSIDYEQYF
>-|TRBV7-8|TRBJ2-1
CASSSSGAGTEQFF
>-|TRBV9|TRBJ2-1
CASSAGDEQFF
>-|TRBV19|TRBJ2-7
CASGGRQPSYEQYF
>-|TRBV12-3/TRBV12-4|TRBJ2-1
CASSLDGEFDNEQFF
>-|TRBV5-1|TRBJ2-7
CASSQRAGWLEQYF
>-|TRBV28|TRBJ2-3
CASSLGSAASTDTQYF
>-|TRBV5-1|TRBJ1-1
CASREGYTEAFF
>-|TRBV6-5|TRBJ2-3
CASSYSDGPSTDTQYF
>-|TRBV10-3|TRBJ1-4
CAISETGDEKLFF
>-|TRBV9|TRBJ1-2
CASTAVRGNGYTF
>-|TRBV4-2|TRBJ2-2
CASSQDWAGGPAGELFF
>-|TRBV2|TRBJ2-2
CASSEPGLVPGELFF
>-|TRBV5-6|TRBJ1-2
CASSLAGFSVSGYTF
>-|TRBV9|TRBJ1-1
CASSVFRGTGNRDAEAFF
>-|TRBV10-2|TRBJ2-2
CASSELTGQGYTGELFF
>-|TRBV7-2|TRBJ2-1
CASSLSGGMDEQFF
>-|TRBV9|TRBJ1-1
CASSVGNSMNTEAFF
>-|TRBV4-1|TRBJ2-6
CASSQKETGSGANVLTF
>-|TRBV27|TRBJ1-2
CASTLVPGYDYGYTF
>-|TRBV20-1|TRBJ1-1
CSARDLGRDHTEAFF
>-|TRBV20-1|TRBJ2-1
CSARDFVGGAGDNEQFF
>-|TRBV5-1|TRBJ1-2
CASSLGTGSAYGYTF
>-|TRBV19|TRBJ2-7
CASSAGDTRYEQYF
>-|TRBV27|TRBJ2-1
CASSLLGTGYNEQFF
>-|TRBV9|TRBJ2-3
CASSVAHSRDRGRTSTDTQYF
>-|TRBV4-1|TRBJ2-1
CASSGEGESDEQFF
>-|TRBV7-8|TRBJ1-6
CASSLAVSRHNSPLHF
>-|TRBV12-3/TRBV12-4|TRBJ2-7
CASSKTGTGDEQYF
>-|TRBV6-2/TRBV6-3|TRBJ2-1
CASSYGWQEQFF
>medium-sized|TRBV12-3/TRBV12-4|TRBJ2-3
CASSNKGEVGTQYF